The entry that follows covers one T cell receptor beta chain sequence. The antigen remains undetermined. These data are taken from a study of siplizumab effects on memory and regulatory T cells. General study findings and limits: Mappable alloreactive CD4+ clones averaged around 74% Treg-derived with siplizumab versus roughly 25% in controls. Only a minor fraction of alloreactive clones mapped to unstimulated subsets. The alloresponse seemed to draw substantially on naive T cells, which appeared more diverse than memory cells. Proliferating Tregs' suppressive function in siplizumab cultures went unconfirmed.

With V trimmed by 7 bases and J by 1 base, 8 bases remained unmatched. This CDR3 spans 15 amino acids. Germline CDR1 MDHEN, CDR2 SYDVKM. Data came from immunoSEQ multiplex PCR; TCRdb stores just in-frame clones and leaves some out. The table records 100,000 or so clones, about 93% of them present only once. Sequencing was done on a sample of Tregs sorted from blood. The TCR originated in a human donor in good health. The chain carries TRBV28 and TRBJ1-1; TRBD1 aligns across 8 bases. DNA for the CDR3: TGTGCCAGCAATCTCCGGGACAGGAGGAACACTGAAGCTTTCTTT. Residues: CASNLRDRRNTEAFF.